This T cell receptor (beta chain) was observed in a study of T cells after yellow fever vaccination. Whole-study results and caveats: A faster peak, day 5 versus 15, was reached by the weaker secondary response. Primary-vaccination clones mostly resurfaced post-booster (less than 98% CD4, more than 80% CD8).

After removal of 1 base from V and 2 bases from J, the junction contained 8 bases not matched to a gene. The germline V gene has CDR1 SGHTA and CDR2 FQGNSA. There are 16 residues in the CDR3. TCRdb itself ran the 5' RACE reads through MiXCR, one entry per CDR3 protein. This sample has 300,000 or so distinct CDR3 sequences, with 10% to 15% found just once. On this clonotype: As yet, its antigen is unknown.

The sample was CD4+ T cells sorted from PBMCs, taken 45 days after the yellow fever booster vaccination. The chain links TRBV7-2 to TRBJ2-7, with 7 bases matching TRBD2. The TCR sequence derives from a man between 25 and 39 years old who received the YFV17D yellow fever vaccine. In nucleotides, the CDR3 is TGTGCCAGCAGCTTAGGGGGGACTATCCCGACCTACGAGCAGTACTTC. Translation: CASSLGGTIPTYEQYF.